Below, one T cell receptor beta chain is given with its context. Its antigen is unidentified. This entry is derived from a study of cytomegalovirus exposure and HLA in healthy donors. PCR involved 60 Vbeta and 13 Jbeta primers. Profiled with immunoSEQ multiplex PCR; TCRdb holds only in-frame clones, not every one. The sample consists of 100,000 to 120,000 clones, roughly 70% of them appearing once. Study-wide points: An analysis done earlier found most TCR beta V segments productive about 87% or about 30% of the time. Over 150 TCR beta chains were listed as cytomegalovirus-associated.

Source material: PBMCs. The receptor was derived from a man aged 40-55 years in good health and CMV-seronegative.

DNA for the CDR3: TGCAGTGCCAGGGGTGCCTACGAGCAGTACTTC. Translated: CSARGAYEQYF. V gene TRBV20-1 combines with J gene TRBJ2-7, with D possibly matching TRBD1 (6 bases). Germline values: CDR1 DFQATT, CDR2 SNEGSKA (reference sequence). Deletions cut 6 bases from V and 2 bases from J, with 8 bases between. CDR3 length: 11 amino acids.